The next 9 T cell receptor beta chains were all read from a single sample in a study of T cells after yellow fever vaccination (dated by TCRdb to about 2019). Libraries were constructed by 5' RACE. Sequencer: Illumina HiSeq 2500. TCRdb took the public reads, trimmed them with fastp at Q25, ran MiXCR for clone calling and kept in-frame beta chains. Under each unique CDR3 protein, matching rows form one entry showing the most common genes and DNA. This sample is represented by approximately 260,000 distinct CDR3 sequences; 13% of them were singletons. The top ten constitute approximately 0.49% of the sample. Taken with the paper, the label for treatment or condition translates to: live attenuated yellow fever vaccine strain. The sequencing here drew on CD4+ T cells sorted from PBMCs, taken 45 days after the yellow fever booster vaccination. The receptor source for this set is a man aged 25-40 years who received the YFV17D yellow fever vaccine.

This clonotype was counted only a few times. V gene TRBV6-1 combines with J gene TRBJ1-4, with 10 bases aligning to TRBD1. This CDR3 has 14 amino acids. Trimming at V came to 6 bases and at J to 10 bases, leaving 8 bases not matched to a gene. Germline loops: CDR1 MNHNS, CDR2 SASEGT. The CDR3, as DNA: TGTGCCAGCAGACCCGGGACAGGGGCCCCAAAACTGTTTTTT. Protein product: CASRPGTGAPKLFF.

This clonotype showed up just once. CDR3 DNA sequence: TGTGCCAGCAGGGGACAGGGCAGCAGGCGGAGGGAGACCCAGTACTTC. This codes for CASRGQGSRRRETQYF. The V gene is TRBV6-2 or TRBV6-3, the J gene TRBJ2-5; TRBD1 matches 9 bases. Germline CDR1 MNHEY, CDR2 SVGEGT. There are 16 residues in the CDR3. V lost 6 bases to trimming and J lost 5 bases; unmatched junction nucleotides: 13.

This chain joins TRBV27 and TRBJ2-7; D is perhaps TRBD2 (5 bases). This CDR3 is built from 14 residues. Deletions cut 8 bases from V and 0 bases from J, with 14 bases between. Germline V lookup: CDR1 MNHEY, CDR2 SMNVEV (reference sequence). CDR3 bases: TGTGCCAGCGGTTATCGGGATAGCTCCTACGAGCAGTACTTC. Translation gives CASGYRDSSYEQYF.

This chain links TRBV12-3 or TRBV12-4 with TRBJ1-6; the D is unclear. CDR3 size: 15 residues. V lost 1 base, J lost 7 bases, and 11 bases lay in between. The CDR3 region is CASSLGGFGNSPLHF. Written as DNA, the CDR3 is TGTGCCAGCAGTTTAGGGGGTTTTGGGAATTCACCCCTCCACTTT.

This clonotype was seen more than once but under ten times. The V and J genes are TRBV6-6 and TRBJ2-7; 7 bases are a match to TRBD2. This CDR3 contains 13 residues. The germline gives CDR1 MNHNY, CDR2 SVGAGI (reference sequence). J lost 3 bases, V lost 6 bases, and 5 bases had no gene match. In DNA, the CDR3 is TGTGCCAGCAGCGGGAGCGGGGTCTACGAGCAGTACTTC. Protein product: CASSGSGVYEQYF.

This chain links TRBV29-1 with TRBJ2-7, with no clear D. The CDR3 runs to 14 residues. The germline V and J ends were trimmed by 4 bases and 5 bases, with 18 bases remaining between them. Germline-derived CDR1 and CDR2 are SQVTM and ANQGSEA. For the CDR3, the DNA is TGCAGCGTTGGGGCTGGGGTGGGGTCTGACGAGCAGTACTTC. Its translation: CSVGAGVGSDEQYF.

The chain is built from TRBV5-5 and TRBJ1-2; 7 bases agree with TRBD1. The CDR3 length is 15 residues. Germline V lookup: CDR1 SGHKS, CDR2 YYEKEE (reference sequence). V was pared by 1 base and J by 3 bases, with 6 bases of the junction left unmatched. This CDR3 is CASSLRADRDYGYTF. The CDR3 bases are TGTGCCAGCAGCTTGAGGGCCGACAGGGACTATGGCTACACCTTC.

The chain has TRBV10-3 and TRBJ2-1; 9 bases map to TRBD2. Trimming took 10 bases from V and 9 from J; bases not matched to a gene: 13. The CDR3 consists of 14 residues. Germline CDR1 is ENHRY and CDR2 is SYGVKD. CDR3 sequence: CATGVAGGPGEQFF. The CDR3 DNA is TGTGCCACCGGGGTTGCGGGAGGGCCCGGTGAGCAGTTCTTC.

This clonotype occurred a few times. The chain employs TRBV30 and TRBJ2-7, with 8 bases fitting TRBD2. V was pared by 0 bases and J by 2 bases, with 9 bases of the junction left unmatched. The CDR3 sequence is 16 residues long. The V gene's germline CDR1 is GTSNPN and CDR2 SVGIG (reference sequence). The CDR3 loop is CAWSVRVGRATYEQYF. CDR3 coding DNA: TGTGCCTGGAGTGTACGGGTCGGGAGGGCCACCTACGAGCAGTACTTC.